Listed below are T cell receptor beta chains from one sample, sequenced in a study of blood T cell repertoires in COVID-19. The method was immunoSEQ multiplex PCR; TCRdb's version includes in-frame clones alone and lacks a portion of them. The repertoire holds 150,000 to 200,000 clones, over 75% seen once, with more than 9.5% in the top ten. Sequencing used PBMCs or T cells enriched from blood (not recorded which). These receptors all stem from a middle-aged man who had recovered from COVID-19. Both conserved end residues are part of each CDR3. The D gene is left open where the match is weak. A row's size may be missing; if present it is once, few, many or a size class.

d_gene,abundance,j_gene,v_gene,CDR3aa,CDR3nt
TRBD1,.,TRBJ1-1,TRBV5-4,CASSSPDRLVAFF,TGTGCCAGCAGCTCCCCGGACAGGTTGGTAGCTTTCTTT
TRBD1,once,TRBJ1-2,TRBV3-1/TRBV3-2,CASSQAGQGAGYTF,TGTGCCAGCAGCCAAGCCGGACAGGGGGCTGGCTACACCTTC
.,.,TRBJ2-3,TRBV4-1,CASSQDPGGTDTQYF,TGCGCCAGCAGCCAAGATCCAGGGGGCACAGATACGCAGTATTTT
TRBD2,.,TRBJ2-1,TRBV10-2,CASSTLTSGGYNEQFF,TGCGCCAGCAGTACGCTGACTAGCGGGGGTTACAATGAGCAGTTCTTC
.,once,TRBJ1-1,TRBV11-2,CASSSLGGRTVGTEAFF,TGTGCCAGCAGCTCCCTCGGGGGAAGGACGGTAGGCACTGAAGCTTTCTTT
.,.,TRBJ1-3,TRBV11-2,CASSRMEARNTIYF,TGTGCCAGCAGCCGAATGGAGGCTAGAAACACCATATATTTT
.,.,TRBJ1-2,TRBV28,CASSPQGKTGSGYTF,TGTGCCAGCAGTCCCCAGGGGAAAACAGGGAGCGGCTACACCTTC
.,.,TRBJ1-4,TRBV15,CATSRVGVTKLFF,TGTGCCACCAGCAGAGTCGGAGTAACAAAACTGTTTTTT
TRBD1,.,TRBJ1-1,TRBV19,CASSMGQRVAEAFF,TGTGCCAGTAGTATGGGACAGCGGGTGGCTGAAGCTTTCTTT
.,.,TRBJ1-4,TRBV5-1,CASKFSHSPNEKLFF,TGCGCCAGCAAGTTCTCACACAGTCCTAATGAAAAACTGTTTTTT